The T cell receptor beta chain under discussion was sequenced for a study of control samples from healthy donors and cancer patients. Sequencing used immunoSEQ multiplex PCR; TCRdb keeps in-frame clones, though not all of them. This sample has 100,000 to 150,000 clones; more than 80% occur once, and the top ten carry roughly 2.5%. This CDR3 has 14 residues. CDR1 and CDR2 (germline): LNHDA, SQIVND (reference sequence). Trimming removed 5 bases at V and 8 bases at J, with 16 bases between. The clonotype was recovered from a man younger than 30 in good health. Sequenced material: blood. The chain combines TRBV19 with TRBJ2-1, with D perhaps TRBD2 (6 bases). The CDR3 protein is CASSATRGIYEQFF. CDR3 coding DNA: TGTGCCAGTAGTGCCACTCGCGGGATATATGAGCAGTTCTTC.